These 29 T cell receptor beta chains came from one sample sequenced in a study of type 1 regulatory T cells. Study findings and constraints: Compared with non-type 1 regulatory T cells, type 1 regulatory T cells showed a more restricted TCR repertoire.

Their target antigens are unknown. Using its own MiXCR run on the reads, TCRdb lists one record per CDR3 protein. Among about 69,000 distinct CDR3 sequences listed, 20% to 25% were seen once. Sequences were obtained from cultured type 1 regulatory T (Tr1) cells, either the whole culture or a sorted fraction (not recorded which). The receptors were gathered from a human donor in good health.

The CDR3 DNA reads TGTGCCAGCTCACCGTCAAAGACAGGTGAAAAACTGTTTTTT. This sequence encodes CASSPSKTGEKLFF. The chain uses TRBV18 and TRBJ1-4; D might be TRBD1 (6 bases). The length of the CDR3 is 14 residues. Trimming removed 3 bases at V and 7 bases at J, with 12 bases between. In germline, CDR1 is KGHSH, CDR2 LQKENI.

This clonotype was observed a few times. The V gene is TRBV19, the J gene TRBJ1-6; D is ambiguous. CDR1 LNHDA and CDR2 SQIVND come from the germline V gene (reference sequence). V lost 6 bases and J lost 4, with 4 bases in between. There are 12 residues in the CDR3. The CDR3 here is CASRTYNSPLHF. CDR3 DNA: TGTGCCAGTAGGACATATAATTCACCCCTCCACTTT.

The chain has TRBV11-3 and TRBJ2-1, with D perhaps matching TRBD2 (6 bases). CDR1 is SGHNT and CDR2 is YENEEA in the germline V gene. The germline V and J ends were trimmed by 1 base and 2 bases, with 9 bases remaining between them. The CDR3 extends over 15 amino acids. The CDR3 DNA is TGTGCCAGCAGCTTAGGCGGGGTGACCTACAATGAGCAGTTCTTC. Encoded protein: CASSLGGVTYNEQFF.

The chain combines TRBV9 with TRBJ2-1, with TRBD1 matching 10 bases. J gave up 7 bases and V 6 bases, and 16 bases lay outside the gene matches. Germline CDR1 SGDLS, CDR2 YYNGEE. The CDR3 runs to 17 residues. The CDR3 region is CASNARLTGGDYNEQFF. The CDR3 DNA follows: TGTGCCAGCAACGCTCGATTGACAGGGGGCGATTATAATGAGCAGTTCTTC.

This clonotype has a handful of counts. This chain joins TRBV6-1 and TRBJ2-7; D possibly corresponds to TRBD2 (6 bases). Germline V gene sequence: CDR1 MNHNS, CDR2 SASEGT. V dropped 6 bases and J dropped 5 bases, with 17 bases sitting between them. The CDR3 length is 14 residues. CDR3 coding DNA: TGTGCCAGCAGCTGGGACTTCCCTTTTGACGAGCAGTACTTC. Translation: CASSWDFPFDEQYF.

This clonotype was observed a handful of times. The V and J genes are TRBV20-1 and TRBJ1-6; TRBD1 might be the D (5 bases). From germline, CDR1 is DFQATT and CDR2 SNEGSKA (reference sequence). The V and J ends lost 1 base and 6 bases respectively, with 13 bases between them. The CDR3 totals 15 residues. Written as DNA, the CDR3 is TGCAGTGCTAGAGCCTTGACAGCGACTAATTCACCCCTCCACTTT. It encodes CSARALTATNSPLHF.

This clonotype was seen a handful of times. The chain is built from TRBV12-3 or TRBV12-4 and TRBJ1-5, with 7 positions matching TRBD1. With V trimmed by 6 bases and J by 0 bases, 5 bases remained unmatched. There are 15 residues in the CDR3. This CDR3 reads CASRPQGYSNQPQHF. The CDR3 region has the DNA TGTGCCAGCAGACCACAGGGGTATAGCAATCAGCCCCAGCATTTT.

This clonotype was seen only a few times. This chain joins TRBV6-2 or TRBV6-3 and TRBJ2-1, with D hard to call. Trimming pared 6 bases from V and 0 bases from J, leaving 12 bases between. This CDR3 has 15 residues. Per germline, CDR1 MNHEY and CDR2 SVGEGT. The CDR3 is CASRDLDSSYNEQFF. CDR3 in DNA: TGTGCCAGCAGAGACCTAGACTCCTCCTACAATGAGCAGTTCTTC.

The chain combines TRBV3-1 with TRBJ2-1; D not certain. V was trimmed by 4 bases and J by 10 bases, leaving 11 bases between them. The V gene's germline CDR1 is LGHDT and CDR2 YNNKEL (reference sequence). The CDR3 spans 12 residues. This chain's CDR3 is CASSRRAREQFF. DNA for the CDR3: TGTGCCAGCAGCCGAAGGGCCAGAGAGCAGTTCTTC.

This chain joins TRBV6-6 and TRBJ2-3; 10 nucleotides line up with TRBD2. Germline V gene sequence: CDR1 MNHNY, CDR2 SVGAGI (reference sequence). V lost 7 bases to trimming and J lost 6 bases; unmatched junction nucleotides: 10. The CDR3 is 15 amino acids. CDR3 bases: TGTGCCAGCACCCGCGTCAGCGGGAGGGTTGATACGCAGTATTTT. It codes for CASTRVSGRVDTQYF.

Remarks on this clonotype: A much larger clone lies a single base off, so this may be a read error. V gene TRBV2 combines with J gene TRBJ1-4, with 7 bases fitting TRBD1. The length of the CDR3 is 14 residues. The germline CDR1 and CDR2 sequences are SNHLY and FYNNEI. As DNA, the CDR3 is TGTGCCAGCAGTGACGGACAGGTTGGGGAAAAAATGTTTTTT. This translates into CASSDGQVGEKMFF.

The chain employs TRBV20-1 and TRBJ2-1, with 7 positions matching TRBD2. Trimming at V came to 0 bases and at J to 0 bases, leaving 5 bases not matched to a gene. This CDR3 is 16 amino acids long. Per the germline V gene, CDR1 is DFQATT and CDR2 is SNEGSKA (reference sequence). This CDR3 is CSAREGGGGSYNEQFF. CDR3 nucleotide sequence: TGCAGTGCTAGAGAAGGAGGCGGGGGCTCCTACAATGAGCAGTTCTTC.

The V and J genes are TRBV7-6 and TRBJ2-1, with 7 bases matching TRBD2. Germline V gene lookup returns CDR1 SGHVS and CDR2 FNYEAQ. J lost 0 bases, V lost 0 bases, and 8 bases had no gene match. The CDR3 spans 18 residues. In nucleotides, the CDR3 is TGTGCCAGCAGCTTAGCGGGGAGGGGTTTCGGCTCCTACAATGAGCAGTTCTTC. Translating gives CASSLAGRGFGSYNEQFF. Based on the CDR3 plus reference TRBV7-6 and TRBJ2-1, the full variable domain is GAGVSQSPRYKVTKRGQDVALRCDPISGHVSLYWYRQALGQGPEFLTYFNYEAQQDKSGLPNDRFSAERPEGSISTLTIQRTEQRDSAMYRCASSLAGRGFGSYNEQFFGPGTRLTVL.

This clonotype was picked up a small number of times. The chain recombines TRBV5-4 with TRBJ1-5; D not certain. V gave up 10 bases and J gave up 5 bases, with 13 bases separating them. CDR1 is SGHNT and CDR2 is YYREEE in the germline V gene (reference sequence). This CDR3 is built from 12 residues. This chain's CDR3 is CAARADDQPQHF. The CDR3 DNA reads TGTGCCGCGAGGGCAGATGATCAGCCCCAGCATTTT.

The V call is TRBV3-1, the J call TRBJ2-1; D uncertain. Germline loops: CDR1 LGHDT, CDR2 YNNKEL (reference sequence). CDR3 length equals 17 residues. Trimming left V 4 bases short and J 0 bases short, with 16 bases between. CDR3 protein: CASSRGPRQSSYNEQFF. The CDR3 nucleotides are TGTGCCAGCAGCCGAGGACCACGCCAGAGCTCCTACAATGAGCAGTTCTTC.

This clonotype was picked up a small number of times. The V call is TRBV20-1, the J call TRBJ1-1; the D gene is possibly TRBD1 (5 bases). CDR1 is DFQATT and CDR2 is SNEGSKA in the germline V gene (reference sequence). V dropped 6 bases and J dropped 8 bases, with 16 bases sitting between them. The CDR3 loop spans 12 amino acids. This chain's CDR3 is CSAIGTGREAFF. The CDR3, as DNA: TGCAGTGCAATAGGGACGGGGCGAGAAGCTTTCTTT.

This chain links TRBV12-3 or TRBV12-4 with TRBJ1-5; 7 bases map to TRBD1. Trimming cost V 5 bases and J 0 bases; bases outside gene matches: 4. There are 15 residues in the CDR3. In DNA, the CDR3 is TGTGCCAGCAGTCAGACAGGGTCTAGCAATCAGCCCCAGCATTTT. Translated, it gives CASSQTGSSNQPQHF.

This clonotype is a singleton in its sample. The rearrangement uses TRBV7-9 and TRBJ2-3; a weak D match, TRBD1 (6 bases). V lost 3 bases and J lost 7, with 14 bases in between. This CDR3 is 14 amino acids long. Looked up from germline, CDR1 is SEHNR and CDR2 is FQNEAQ (reference sequence). CDR3 sequence reads: CASSFDQGPYTQYF. The CDR3 DNA sequence: TGTGCCAGCAGCTTTGACCAGGGGCCCTATACGCAGTATTTT.

This clonotype was detected a few times. The gene calls are TRBV18 and TRBJ1-1; TRBD1 aligns across 9 bases. Trimming removed 3 bases from V and 0 bases from J; junction bases left unmatched: 2. The CDR3 is 15 amino acids. CDR1 is KGHSH, CDR2 LQKENI, per germline. This chain's CDR3 is CASSPRTGVNTEAFF. The CDR3 DNA follows: TGTGCCAGCTCACCCCGGACAGGGGTGAACACTGAAGCTTTCTTT.

There are a few counts of this clonotype. This chain uses TRBV12-3 or TRBV12-4 with TRBJ2-1; D perhaps matches TRBD1 (6 bases). Deletions cut 7 bases from V and 9 bases from J, with 25 bases between. The CDR3 sequence is 16 residues long. The CDR3 DNA sequence: TGTGCCAGCACCCCAGGGGTGGGCCTCCACCGCTTTGAGCAGTTCTTC. As protein: CASTPGVGLHRFEQFF.

This chain connects TRBV3-1 to TRBJ2-4; no clear D gene. CDR1 is LGHDT, CDR2 YNNKEL, per germline (reference sequence). The CDR3 extends over 15 amino acids. Deletions cut 1 base from V and 7 bases from J, with 14 bases between. CDR3 loop: CASSQGAGYWNIQYF. In nucleotides, the CDR3 is TGTGCCAGCAGCCAAGGTGCAGGATATTGGAACATTCAGTACTTC.

This clonotype was counted only a few times. This chain connects TRBV29-1 to TRBJ2-1; 8 bases are a match to TRBD2. Germline V lookup: CDR1 SQVTM, CDR2 ANQGSEA. The CDR3 runs to 14 residues. V lost 7 bases and J lost 4; bases outside the gene matches: 9. CDR3 residues: CSGGSSGSYNEQFF. CDR3 coding DNA: TGCAGCGGGGGGTCGAGCGGGAGTTACAATGAGCAGTTCTTC.

This clonotype was detected a few times. This chain connects TRBV5-1 to TRBJ2-1; D may be TRBD1 or TRBD2 (5 bases each). The CDR3 is 16 residues long. The germline V gene encodes CDR1 SGHRS and CDR2 YFSETQ. Trimming pared 1 base from V and 6 bases from J, leaving 17 bases between. The CDR3 DNA reads as TGCGCCAGCAGCTTGCTGGGACCAACCGCGACCAATGAGCAGTTCTTC. Translating gives CASSLLGPTATNEQFF.

This clonotype was seen more than once but under ten times. The chain carries TRBV5-1 and TRBJ2-1; 8 positions agree with TRBD2. The CDR3 sequence is 16 residues long. The trim removed 0 bases at V and 6 bases at J, leaving 8 bases unmatched. CDR1 is SGHRS, CDR2 YFSETQ, per germline. The CDR3 protein is CASSLDGTRETNEQFF. The DNA for the CDR3 is TGCGCCAGCAGCTTGGATGGGACTAGAGAAACCAATGAGCAGTTCTTC.

This clonotype was counted only a few times. The J gene is TRBJ2-3, the V gene TRBV18; TRBD2 matches at 11 bases. The CDR3 has 15 amino acids. V shed 3 bases and J 9 bases; nucleotides not matched to a gene: 8. Germline CDR1 is KGHSH and CDR2 is LQKENI. The CDR3 DNA reads as TGTGCCAGCTCACCCCCCGGGACTAGCGGTGTAACGCAGTATTTT. Translation gives CASSPPGTSGVTQYF.

The count of this clonotype is one. The V gene is TRBV5-1, the J gene TRBJ2-5; the match to TRBD1 covers 7 bases. J lost 5 bases, V lost 4 bases, and 8 bases had no gene match. The CDR3 sequence is 14 residues long. From germline, CDR1 is SGHRS and CDR2 YFSETQ. This CDR3 is CASSTSPGGETQYF. The CDR3 bases are TGCGCCAGCAGCACCTCGCCAGGGGGTGAGACCCAGTACTTC.

V is TRBV4-3 and J is TRBJ1-2; TRBD1 matches at 9 bases. V lost 0 bases to trimming and J lost 4 bases; unmatched junction nucleotides: 6. This CDR3 is built from 16 residues. From germline, CDR1 is LGHNA and CDR2 YSLEER. CDR3 sequence (DNA): TGCGCCAGCAGCCAAGAACGGACAGGGGCCGGCTATGGCTACACCTTC. It translates to CASSQERTGAGYGYTF.

V is TRBV20-1 and J is TRBJ2-7, with 7 bases matching TRBD1. The CDR3 totals 16 residues. V was pared by 0 bases and J by 0 bases, with 8 bases of the junction left unmatched. The germline V gene encodes CDR1 DFQATT and CDR2 SNEGSKA (reference sequence). The CDR3 loop is CSARDAQGESSYEQYF. DNA for the CDR3: TGCAGTGCTAGAGATGCCCAGGGGGAAAGCTCCTACGAGCAGTACTTC.

The genes are TRBV5-1 and TRBJ1-1; D might be TRBD1 (5 bases). The CDR3 runs 15 residues. Per germline, CDR1 SGHRS and CDR2 YFSETQ. V was clipped by 1 base and J by 3 bases, with 13 bases between them. DNA for the CDR3: TGCGCCAGCAGCTTGACAGGAGAAGTATACACTGAAGCTTTCTTT. Residues: CASSLTGEVYTEAFF.